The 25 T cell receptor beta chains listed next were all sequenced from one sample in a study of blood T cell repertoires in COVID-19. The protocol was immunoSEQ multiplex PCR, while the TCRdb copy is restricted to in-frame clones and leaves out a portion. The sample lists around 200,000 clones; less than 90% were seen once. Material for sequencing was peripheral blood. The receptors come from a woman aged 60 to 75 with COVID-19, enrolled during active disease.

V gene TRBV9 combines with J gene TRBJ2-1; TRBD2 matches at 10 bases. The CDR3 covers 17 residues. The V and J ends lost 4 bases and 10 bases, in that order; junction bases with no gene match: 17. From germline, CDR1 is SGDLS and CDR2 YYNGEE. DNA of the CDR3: TGTGCCAGCAGCTCACACCATGGTCTAGCGGGAGTCCGCGAGCAGTTCTTC. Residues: CASSSHHGLAGVREQFF. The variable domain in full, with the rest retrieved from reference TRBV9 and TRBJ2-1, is DSGVTQTPKHLITATGQRVTLRCSPRSGDLSVYWYQQSLDQGLQFLIQYYNGEERAKGNILERFSAQQFPDLHSELNLSSLELGDSALYFCASSSHHGLAGVREQFFGPGTRLTVL.

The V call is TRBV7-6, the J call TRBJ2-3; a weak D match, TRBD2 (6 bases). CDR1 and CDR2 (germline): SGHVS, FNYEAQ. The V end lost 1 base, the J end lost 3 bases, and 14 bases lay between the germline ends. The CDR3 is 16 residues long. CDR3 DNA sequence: TGTGCCAGCAGCTTAGTTGGGGGAGGAGGGACAGATACGCAGTATTTT. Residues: CASSLVGGGGTDTQYF.

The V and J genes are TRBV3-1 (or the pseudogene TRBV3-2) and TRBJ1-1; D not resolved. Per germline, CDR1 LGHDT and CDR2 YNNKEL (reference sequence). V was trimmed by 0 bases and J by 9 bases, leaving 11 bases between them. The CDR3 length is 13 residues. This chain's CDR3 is CASSQDSGYQAFF. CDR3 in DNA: TGTGCCAGCAGCCAAGATAGCGGGTACCAAGCTTTCTTT.

The CDR3 region is CASSLGLAGNPDTQYF. CDR3 DNA sequence: TGTGCCAGCAGCTTGGGACTAGCGGGAAACCCAGATACGCAGTATTTT. V and J are TRBV13 and TRBJ2-3; 13 bases line up with TRBD2. The CDR3 contains 16 residues. CDR1 and CDR2 (germline): PRHDT, FYEKMQ (reference sequence). V lost 3 bases and J lost 4; bases outside the gene matches: 4.

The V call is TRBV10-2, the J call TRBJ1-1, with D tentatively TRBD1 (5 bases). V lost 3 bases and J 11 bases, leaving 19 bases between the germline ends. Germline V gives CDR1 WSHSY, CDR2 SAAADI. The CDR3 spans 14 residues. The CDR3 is CASSERVGGMGAFF. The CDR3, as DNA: TGCGCCAGCAGTGAAAGAGTCGGGGGTATGGGGGCTTTCTTT.

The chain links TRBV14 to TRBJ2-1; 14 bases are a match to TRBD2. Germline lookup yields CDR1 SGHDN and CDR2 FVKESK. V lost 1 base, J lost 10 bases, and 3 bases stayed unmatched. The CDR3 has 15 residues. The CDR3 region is CASSQAGLAGVEQFF. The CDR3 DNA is TGTGCCAGCAGCCAAGCGGGACTAGCGGGAGTCGAGCAGTTCTTC.

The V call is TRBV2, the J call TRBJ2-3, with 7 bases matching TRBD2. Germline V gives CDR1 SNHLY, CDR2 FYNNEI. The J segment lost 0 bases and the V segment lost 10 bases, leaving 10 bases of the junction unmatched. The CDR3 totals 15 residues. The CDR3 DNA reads TGTGCCATCGTATCTTCGGGGGGTAGCACAGATACGCAGTATTTT. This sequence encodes CAIVSSGGSTDTQYF.

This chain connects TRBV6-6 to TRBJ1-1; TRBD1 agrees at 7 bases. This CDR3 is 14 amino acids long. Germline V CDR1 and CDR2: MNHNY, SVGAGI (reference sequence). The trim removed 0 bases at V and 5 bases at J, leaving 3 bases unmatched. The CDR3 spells CASSYSRGPTEAFF. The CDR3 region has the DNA TGTGCCAGCAGTTACTCAAGGGGGCCGACTGAAGCTTTCTTT.

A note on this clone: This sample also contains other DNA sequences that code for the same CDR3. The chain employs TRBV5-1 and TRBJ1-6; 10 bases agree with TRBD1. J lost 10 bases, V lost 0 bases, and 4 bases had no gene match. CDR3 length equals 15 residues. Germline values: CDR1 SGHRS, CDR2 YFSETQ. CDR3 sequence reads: CASSLGQGARSPLHF. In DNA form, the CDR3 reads TGCGCCAGCAGCTTGGGACAGGGGGCTCGATCACCCCTCCACTTT.

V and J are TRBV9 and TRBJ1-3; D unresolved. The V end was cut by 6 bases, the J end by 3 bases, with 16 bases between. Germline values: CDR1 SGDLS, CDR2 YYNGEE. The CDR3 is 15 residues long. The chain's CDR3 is CASTPIDSFGNTIYF. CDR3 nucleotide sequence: TGTGCCAGCACTCCCATCGACTCCTTTGGAAACACCATATATTTT. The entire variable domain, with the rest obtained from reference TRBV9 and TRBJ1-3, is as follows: DSGVTQTPKHLITATGQRVTLRCSPRSGDLSVYWYQQSLDQGLQFLIQYYNGEERAKGNILERFSAQQFPDLHSELNLSSLELGDSALYFCASTPIDSFGNTIYFGEGSWLTVV.

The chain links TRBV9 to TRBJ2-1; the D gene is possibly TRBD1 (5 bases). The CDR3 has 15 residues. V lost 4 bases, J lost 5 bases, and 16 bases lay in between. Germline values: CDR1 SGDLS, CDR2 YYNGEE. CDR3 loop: CASSPPPGANNEQFF. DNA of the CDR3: TGTGCCAGCAGCCCACCACCTGGGGCCAACAATGAGCAGTTCTTC.

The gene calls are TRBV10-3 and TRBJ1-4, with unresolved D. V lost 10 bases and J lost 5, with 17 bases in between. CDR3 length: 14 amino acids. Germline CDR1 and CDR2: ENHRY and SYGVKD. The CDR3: CATRVAGDNEKLFF. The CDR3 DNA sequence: TGTGCCACTCGAGTGGCTGGAGACAATGAAAAACTGTTTTTT.

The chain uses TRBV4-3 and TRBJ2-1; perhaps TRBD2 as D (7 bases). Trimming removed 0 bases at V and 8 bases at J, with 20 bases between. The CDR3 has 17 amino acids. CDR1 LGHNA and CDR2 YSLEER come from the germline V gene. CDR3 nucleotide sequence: TGCGCCAGCAGCCAAGAGCCAAATTGGGGGGGCGCGGATGAGCAGTTCTTC. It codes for CASSQEPNWGGADEQFF.

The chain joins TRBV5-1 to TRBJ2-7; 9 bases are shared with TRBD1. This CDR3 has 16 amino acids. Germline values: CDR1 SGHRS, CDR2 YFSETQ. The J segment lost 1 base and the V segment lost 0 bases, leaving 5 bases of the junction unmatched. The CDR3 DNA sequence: TGCGCCAGCAGCTTGGTTCCCGGGACAGGGTCCTACGAGCAGTACTTC. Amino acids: CASSLVPGTGSYEQYF.

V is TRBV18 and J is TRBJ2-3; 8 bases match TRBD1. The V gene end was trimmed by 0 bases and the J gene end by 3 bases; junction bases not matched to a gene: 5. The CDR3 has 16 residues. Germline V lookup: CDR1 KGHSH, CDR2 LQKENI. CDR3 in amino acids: CASSPPSGQDTDTQYF. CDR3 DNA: TGTGCCAGCTCACCACCTTCGGGACAGGATACAGATACGCAGTATTTT.

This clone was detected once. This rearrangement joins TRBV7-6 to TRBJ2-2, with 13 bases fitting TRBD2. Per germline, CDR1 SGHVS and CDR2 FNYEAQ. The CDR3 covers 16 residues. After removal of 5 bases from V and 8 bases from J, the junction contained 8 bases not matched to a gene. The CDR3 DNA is TGTGCCAGCAGCCTTACTAGCGGGAGGGGTGCAGGGGAGCTGTTTTTT. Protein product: CASSLTSGRGAGELFF.

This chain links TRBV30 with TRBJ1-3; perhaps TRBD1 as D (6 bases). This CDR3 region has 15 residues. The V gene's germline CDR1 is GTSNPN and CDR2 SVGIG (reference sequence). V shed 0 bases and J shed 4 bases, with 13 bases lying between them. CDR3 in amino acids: CAWSVGKGEGNTIYF. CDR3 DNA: TGTGCCTGGAGTGTAGGAAAGGGGGAAGGAAACACCATATATTTT.

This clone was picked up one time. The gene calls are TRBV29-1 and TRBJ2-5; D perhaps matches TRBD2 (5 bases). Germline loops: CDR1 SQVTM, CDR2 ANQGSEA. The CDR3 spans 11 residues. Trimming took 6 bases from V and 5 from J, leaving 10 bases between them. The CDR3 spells CSVEGGETQYF. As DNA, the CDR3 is TGCAGCGTCGAGGGCGGTGAGACCCAGTACTTC.

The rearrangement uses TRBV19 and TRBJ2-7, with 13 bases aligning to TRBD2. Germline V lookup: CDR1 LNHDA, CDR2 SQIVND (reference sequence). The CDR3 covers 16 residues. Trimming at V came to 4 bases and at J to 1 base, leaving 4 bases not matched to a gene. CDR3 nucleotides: TGTGCCAGTAGTAGGACTAGCGGGAGCGTTTCCTACGAGCAGTACTTC. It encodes CASSRTSGSVSYEQYF.

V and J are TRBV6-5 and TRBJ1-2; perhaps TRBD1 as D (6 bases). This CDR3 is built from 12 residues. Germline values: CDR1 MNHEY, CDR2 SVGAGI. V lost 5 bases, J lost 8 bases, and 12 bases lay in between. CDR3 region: CASSRRGVGYTF. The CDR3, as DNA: TGTGCCAGCAGTCGCAGGGGAGTCGGCTACACCTTC.

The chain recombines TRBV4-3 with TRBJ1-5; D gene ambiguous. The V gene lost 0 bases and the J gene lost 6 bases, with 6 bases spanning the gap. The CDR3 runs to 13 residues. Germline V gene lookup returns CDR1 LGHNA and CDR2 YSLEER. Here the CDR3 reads CASSQDFSQPQHF. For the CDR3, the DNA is TGCGCCAGCAGCCAAGATTTTAGTCAGCCCCAGCATTTT.

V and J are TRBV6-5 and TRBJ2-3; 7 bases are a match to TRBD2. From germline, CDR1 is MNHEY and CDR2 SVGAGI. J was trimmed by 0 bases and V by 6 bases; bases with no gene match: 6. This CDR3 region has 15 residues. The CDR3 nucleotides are TGTGCCAGCAGGGGAACTAGCGTAAGCACAGATACGCAGTATTTT. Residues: CASRGTSVSTDTQYF.

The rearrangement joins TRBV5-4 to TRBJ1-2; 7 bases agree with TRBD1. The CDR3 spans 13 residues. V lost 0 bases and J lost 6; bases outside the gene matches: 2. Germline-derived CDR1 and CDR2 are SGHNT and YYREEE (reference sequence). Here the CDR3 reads CASSLDRGNGYTF. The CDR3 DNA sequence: TGTGCCAGCAGCTTGGACAGGGGTAATGGCTACACCTTC.

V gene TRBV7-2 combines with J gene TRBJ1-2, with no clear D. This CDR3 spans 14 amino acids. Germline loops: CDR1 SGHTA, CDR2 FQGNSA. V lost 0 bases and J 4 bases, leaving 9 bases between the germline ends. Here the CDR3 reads CASSLAAGSYGYTF. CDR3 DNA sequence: TGTGCCAGCAGCTTAGCGGCGGGATCCTATGGCTACACCTTC.

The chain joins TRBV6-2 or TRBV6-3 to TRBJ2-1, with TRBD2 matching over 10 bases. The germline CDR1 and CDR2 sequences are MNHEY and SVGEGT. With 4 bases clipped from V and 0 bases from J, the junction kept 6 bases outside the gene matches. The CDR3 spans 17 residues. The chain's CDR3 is CASSFARTSGSYNEQFF. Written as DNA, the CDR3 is TGTGCCAGCAGTTTTGCTAGGACTAGCGGCTCCTACAATGAGCAGTTCTTC.